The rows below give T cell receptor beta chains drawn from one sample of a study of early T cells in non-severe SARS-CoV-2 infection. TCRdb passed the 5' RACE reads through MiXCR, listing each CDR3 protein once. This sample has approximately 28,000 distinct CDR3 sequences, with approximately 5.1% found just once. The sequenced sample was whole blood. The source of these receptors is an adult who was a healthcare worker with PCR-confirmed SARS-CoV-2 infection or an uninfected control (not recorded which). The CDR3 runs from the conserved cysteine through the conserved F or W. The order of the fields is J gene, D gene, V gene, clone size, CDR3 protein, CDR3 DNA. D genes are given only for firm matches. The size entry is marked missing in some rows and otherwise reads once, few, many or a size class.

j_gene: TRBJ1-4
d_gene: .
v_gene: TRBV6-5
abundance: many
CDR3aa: CASSPILRGGEKLFF
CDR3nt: TGTGCCAGCAGTCCCATCCTTAGGGGAGGAGAAAAACTGTTTTTT

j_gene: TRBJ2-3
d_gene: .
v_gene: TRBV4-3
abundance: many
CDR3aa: CASSNEASTDTQYF
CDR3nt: TGCGCCAGCAGCAACGAGGCTAGCACAGATACGCAGTATTTT

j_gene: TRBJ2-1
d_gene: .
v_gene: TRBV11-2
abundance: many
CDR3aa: CASSLVQGPSYNEQFF
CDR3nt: TGTGCCAGCAGCTTGGTCCAGGGCCCCTCCTACAATGAGCAGTTCTTC

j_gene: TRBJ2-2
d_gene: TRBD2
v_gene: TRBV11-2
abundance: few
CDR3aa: CASRPTSGNTGELFF
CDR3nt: TGTGCCAGCAGACCCACTAGCGGGAACACCGGGGAGCTGTTTTTT

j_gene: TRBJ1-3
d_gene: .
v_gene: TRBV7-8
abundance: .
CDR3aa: CASSLALQHSGNTIYF
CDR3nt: TGTGCCAGCAGCTTAGCGCTACAGCACTCTGGAAACACCATATATTTT

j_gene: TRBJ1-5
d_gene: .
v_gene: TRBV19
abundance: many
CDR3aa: CASSYRVGNQPQHF
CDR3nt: TGTGCCAGTAGCTACAGGGTGGGCAATCAGCCCCAGCATTTT

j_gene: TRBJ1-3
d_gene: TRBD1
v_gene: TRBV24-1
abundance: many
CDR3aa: CATQDRGNTIYF
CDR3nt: TGTGCCACCCAGGACAGGGGAAACACCATATATTTT

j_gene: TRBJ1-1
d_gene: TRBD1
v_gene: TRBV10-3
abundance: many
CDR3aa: CAISETGGSKAFF
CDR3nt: TGTGCCATCAGTGAGACAGGGGGTAGTAAAGCTTTCTTT

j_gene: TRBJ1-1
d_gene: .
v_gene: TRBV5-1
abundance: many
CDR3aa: CASSLTSNTEAFF
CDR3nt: TGCGCCAGCAGCTTAACCAGTAACACTGAAGCTTTCTTT

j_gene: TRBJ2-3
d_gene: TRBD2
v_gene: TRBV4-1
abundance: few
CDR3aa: CASSQETSGGFTDTQYF
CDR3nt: TGCGCCAGCAGCCAGGAGACTAGCGGGGGGTTCACAGATACGCAGTATTTT

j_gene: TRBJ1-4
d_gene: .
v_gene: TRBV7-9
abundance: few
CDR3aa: CASSLALDEKLFF
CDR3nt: TGTGCCAGCAGCTTAGCGCTGGACGAAAAACTGTTTTTT

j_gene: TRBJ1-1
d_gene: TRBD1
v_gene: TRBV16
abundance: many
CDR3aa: CASSHLGQGGTEAFF
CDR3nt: TGTGCCAGCAGCCACCTGGGACAGGGTGGGACTGAAGCTTTCTTT

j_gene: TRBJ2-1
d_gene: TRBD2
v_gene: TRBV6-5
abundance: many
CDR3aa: CASSYSSSGVDEQFF
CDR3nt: TGTGCCAGCAGTTACTCGTCTAGCGGGGTAGATGAGCAGTTCTTC

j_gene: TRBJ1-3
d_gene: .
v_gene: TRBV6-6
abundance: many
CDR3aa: CASSYLTGGNTIYF
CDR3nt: TGTGCCAGCAGTTACCTTACAGGGGGAAACACCATATATTTT

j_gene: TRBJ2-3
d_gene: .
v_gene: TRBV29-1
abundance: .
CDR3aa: CSVEEIGGITDTQYF
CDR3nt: TGCAGCGTTGAAGAAATCGGAGGGATCACAGATACGCAGTATTTT

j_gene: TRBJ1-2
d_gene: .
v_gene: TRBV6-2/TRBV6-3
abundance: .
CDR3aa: CASRAVIYGYTF
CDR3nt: TGTGCCAGCAGGGCAGTGATTTATGGCTACACCTTC

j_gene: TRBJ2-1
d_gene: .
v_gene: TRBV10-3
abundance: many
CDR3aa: CAISEPTSPLNEQFF
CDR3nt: TGTGCCATCAGTGAACCGACCTCGCCCCTCAATGAGCAGTTCTTC

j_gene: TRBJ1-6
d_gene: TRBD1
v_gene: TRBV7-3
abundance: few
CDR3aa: CASSSGQGNSPLHF
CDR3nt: TGTGCCAGCAGCTCGGGACAGGGGAATTCACCCCTCCACTTT

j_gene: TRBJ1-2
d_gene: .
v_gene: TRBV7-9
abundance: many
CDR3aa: CASSLGQPDRYGYTF
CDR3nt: TGTGCCAGCAGCTTAGGACAGCCGGACCGCTATGGCTACACCTTC

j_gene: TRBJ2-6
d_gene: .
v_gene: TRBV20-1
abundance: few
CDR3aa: CSARLPGANVLTF
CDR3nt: TGCAGTGCTAGACTCCCCGGGGCCAACGTCCTGACTTTC

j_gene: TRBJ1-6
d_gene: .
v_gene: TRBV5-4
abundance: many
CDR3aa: CASSLPGPSDSPLHF
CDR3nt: TGTGCCAGCAGCTTGCCCGGACCCTCGGATTCACCCCTCCACTTT

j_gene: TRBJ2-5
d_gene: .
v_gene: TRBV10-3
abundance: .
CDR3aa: CAISDGYGEMETQYF
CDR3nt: TGTGCCATCAGTGACGGGTATGGGGAGATGGAGACCCAGTACTTC

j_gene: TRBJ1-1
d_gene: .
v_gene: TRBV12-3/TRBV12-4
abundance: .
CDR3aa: CASSPTGFEAFF
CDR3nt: TGTGCCAGCAGTCCTACAGGGTTTGAAGCTTTCTTT

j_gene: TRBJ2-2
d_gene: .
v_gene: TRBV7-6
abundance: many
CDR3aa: CASSLGWGVQAGELFF
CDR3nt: TGTGCCAGCAGCTTAGGGTGGGGCGTCCAGGCCGGGGAGCTGTTTTTT

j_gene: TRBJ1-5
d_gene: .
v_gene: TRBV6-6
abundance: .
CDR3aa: CASSYGGRAQPQHF
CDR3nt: TGTGCCAGCAGTTACGGGGGGAGGGCTCAGCCCCAGCATTTT

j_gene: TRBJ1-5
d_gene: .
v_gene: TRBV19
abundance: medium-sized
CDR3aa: CASSWQGENQPQHF
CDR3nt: TGTGCCAGTAGTTGGCAGGGAGAAAATCAGCCCCAGCATTTT

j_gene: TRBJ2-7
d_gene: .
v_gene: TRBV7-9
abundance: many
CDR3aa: CASTVGVYEQYF
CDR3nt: TGTGCCAGCACTGTGGGCGTCTACGAGCAGTACTTC

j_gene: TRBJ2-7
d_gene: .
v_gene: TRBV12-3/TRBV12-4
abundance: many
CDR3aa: CASSTAGLNAEQYF
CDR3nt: TGTGCCAGCAGTACCGCGGGACTTAACGCCGAGCAGTACTTC

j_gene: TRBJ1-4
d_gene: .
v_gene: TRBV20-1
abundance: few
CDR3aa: CSAAYHATNEKLFF
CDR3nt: TGCAGTGCCGCGTATCATGCAACTAATGAAAAACTGTTTTTT

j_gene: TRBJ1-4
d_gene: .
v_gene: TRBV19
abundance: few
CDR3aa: CASSPFWGATNEKLFF
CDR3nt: TGTGCCAGTAGTCCGTTCTGGGGGGCAACTAATGAAAAACTGTTTTTT

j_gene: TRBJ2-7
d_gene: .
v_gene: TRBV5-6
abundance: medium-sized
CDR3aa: CASSSRAPLPYEQYF
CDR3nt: TGTGCCAGCAGCTCTAGAGCTCCCCTACCCTACGAGCAGTACTTC

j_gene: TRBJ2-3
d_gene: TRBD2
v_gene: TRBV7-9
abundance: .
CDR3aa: CASSLKPGGPRTDTQYF
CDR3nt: TGTGCCAGCAGCTTAAAACCGGGGGGGCCCCGCACAGATACGCAGTATTTT

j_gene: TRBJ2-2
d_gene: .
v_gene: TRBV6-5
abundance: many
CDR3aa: CASSYRGVRELFF
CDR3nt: TGTGCCAGCAGTTACCGAGGGGTCCGGGAGCTGTTTTTT

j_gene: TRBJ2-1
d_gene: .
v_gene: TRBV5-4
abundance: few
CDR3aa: CASSQTYNEQFF
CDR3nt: TGTGCCAGCAGCCAGACCTACAATGAGCAGTTCTTC

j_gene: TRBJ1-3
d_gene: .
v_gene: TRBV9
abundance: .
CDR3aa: CASSMRGTGGNTIYF
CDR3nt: TGTGCCAGCAGCATGCGGGGAACCGGCGGAAACACCATATATTTT

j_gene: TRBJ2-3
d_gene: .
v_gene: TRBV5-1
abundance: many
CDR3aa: CASSLGPGDTQYF
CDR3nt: TGCGCCAGCAGCTTGGGCCCAGGGGATACGCAGTATTTT

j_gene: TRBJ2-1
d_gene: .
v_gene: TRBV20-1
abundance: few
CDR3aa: CSARGTETYNEQFF
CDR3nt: TGCAGTGCTAGAGGAACAGAGACCTACAATGAGCAGTTCTTC

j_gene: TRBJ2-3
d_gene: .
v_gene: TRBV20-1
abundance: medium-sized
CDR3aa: CSALAQTVSDTQYF
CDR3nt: TGCAGTGCCCTCGCCCAGACAGTTTCAGATACGCAGTATTTT

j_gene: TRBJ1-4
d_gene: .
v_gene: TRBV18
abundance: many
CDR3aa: CASSLADSANEKLFF
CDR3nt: TGTGCCAGCTCACTCGCGGACAGTGCGAATGAAAAACTGTTTTTT

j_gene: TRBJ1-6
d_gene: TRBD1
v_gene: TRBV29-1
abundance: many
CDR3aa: CSAGQEASPLHF
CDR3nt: TGCAGCGCCGGACAGGAGGCCTCACCCCTCCACTTT

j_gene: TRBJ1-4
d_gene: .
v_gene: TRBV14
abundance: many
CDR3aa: CASSQEGNLGEKLFF
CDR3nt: TGTGCCAGCAGCCAAGAGGGGAACTTAGGGGAAAAACTGTTTTTT

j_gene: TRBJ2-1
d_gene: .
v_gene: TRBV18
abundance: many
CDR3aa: CASSPAPGNEQFF
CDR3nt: TGTGCCAGCTCCCCAGCCCCAGGGAATGAGCAGTTCTTC

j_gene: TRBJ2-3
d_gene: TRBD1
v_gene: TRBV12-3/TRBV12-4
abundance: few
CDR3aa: CASSKNRGSTDTQYF
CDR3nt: TGTGCCAGCAGCAAAAACAGGGGGAGCACAGATACGCAGTATTTT

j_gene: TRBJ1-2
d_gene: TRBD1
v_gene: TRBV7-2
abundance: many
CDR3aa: CASSPLTGAIGYTF
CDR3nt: TGTGCCAGCAGCCCTTTAACAGGGGCGATTGGCTACACCTTC

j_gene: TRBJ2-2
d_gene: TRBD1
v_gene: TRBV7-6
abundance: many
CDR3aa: CASSWDRLTGELFF
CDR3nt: TGTGCCAGCAGCTGGGACAGGCTAACTGGGGAGCTGTTTTTT

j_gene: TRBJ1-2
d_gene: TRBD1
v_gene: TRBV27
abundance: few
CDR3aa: CASGTGPSYGYTF
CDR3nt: TGTGCCAGCGGGACAGGGCCCTCCTATGGCTACACCTTC

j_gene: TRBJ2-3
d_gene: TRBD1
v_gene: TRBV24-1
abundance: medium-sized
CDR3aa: CATSATGTGGPSTDTQYF
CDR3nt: TGTGCCACCAGTGCTACAGGGACAGGGGGCCCTAGCACAGATACGCAGTATTTT

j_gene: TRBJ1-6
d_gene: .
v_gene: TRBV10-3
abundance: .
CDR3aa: CAISDGNSPLHF
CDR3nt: TGTGCCATCAGTGATGGGAATTCACCCCTCCACTTT

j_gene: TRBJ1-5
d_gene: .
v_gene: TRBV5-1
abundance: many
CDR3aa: CASSLGGSNQPQHF
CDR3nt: TGCGCCAGCAGCTTGGGGGGGAGCAATCAGCCCCAGCATTTT

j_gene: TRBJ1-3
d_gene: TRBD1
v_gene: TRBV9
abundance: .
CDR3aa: CASSEGTGPGNTIYF
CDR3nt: TGTGCCAGCAGCGAGGGGACAGGGCCTGGAAACACCATATATTTT

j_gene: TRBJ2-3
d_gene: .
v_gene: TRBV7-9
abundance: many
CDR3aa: CASSRNQGGDTQYF
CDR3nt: TGTGCCAGCAGCCGTAACCAGGGAGGCGATACGCAGTATTTT

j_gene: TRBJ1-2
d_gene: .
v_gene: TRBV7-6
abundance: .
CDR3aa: CASSHPLRLGYTF
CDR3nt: TGTGCCAGCAGCCACCCTCTTCGGCTGGGCTACACCTTC

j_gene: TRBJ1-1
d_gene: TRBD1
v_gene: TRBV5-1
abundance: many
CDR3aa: CASSLADREDGEAFF
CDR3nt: TGCGCCAGCAGCTTGGCGGACAGGGAGGATGGTGAAGCTTTCTTT